This TCR beta chain is from a study of T-cell memory formation after mild COVID-19. Study summary: TCR clusters were largely donor specific. Overall study findings and caveats: Prior to infection, memory already included some responding clones, suggesting cross-reactive memory joined.

About this clonotype itself: Its antigen is as yet unknown.

Germline V CDR1 and CDR2: MNHNS, SASEGT. V lost 1 base to trimming and J lost 6 bases, with 9 bases between them. CDR3 length equals 14 residues. MiXCR, applied by TCRdb to the 5' RACE reads, yields one record per CDR3 protein. The sample lists a few hundred thousand distinct CDR3 sequences, more than 9% occurring once. The rearrangement joins TRBV6-1 to TRBJ2-2; unclear D gene. The sample consisted of PBMCs or a T cell subset sorted from them (not recorded which). The TCR sequence derives from a man aged 18 to 29 who had mild COVID-19 (a few samples of this study predate the infection). Cell type and time point are not known. The CDR3 sequence is CASSEVTSSGELFF. DNA for the CDR3: TGTGCCAGCAGTGAAGTAACTTCCTCCGGGGAGCTGTTTTTT.